The sequence of this TCR beta chain was determined in a study of blood T cell repertoires in COVID-19. Study-level information: Samples representing acute and convalescent COVID-19 were sourced from the United States, Italy and Spain. PBMCs, B-cell-depleted T cells, or T cells were the source of the cDNA or gDNA that made up the material.

Per the original methods: How many nucleated cells were present was estimated from reference gene primer amplification. Repertoires were generated with immunoSEQ multiplex PCR, while TCRdb's copy carries only in-frame clones and drops some. D and trimming come from the DNA, and the V and J calls and clone size come from that table. The profile shows about 160,000 clones, roughly four fifths of them singletons. There are 15 residues in the CDR3. In germline, CDR1 is ENHRY, CDR2 SYGVKD. The ends lost 10 bases at V and 0 bases at J; junction bases unmatched: 8. V and J are TRBV10-3 and TRBJ2-1; 8 bases map to TRBD2. Sequencing was carried out using peripheral blood. This TCR came from a human donor in a cohort sampled during active COVID-19. The CDR3 spells CATSPGGSSYNEQFF. CDR3 DNA: TGTGCCACCTCCCCGGGGGGGAGCTCCTACAATGAGCAGTTCTTC.